This TCR beta chain is from a study of blood T cell repertoires in COVID-19. On the study more broadly: There were acute and convalescent COVID-19 samples, and they came from the United States, Italy and Spain. T cells, B-cell-depleted T cells, or PBMCs provided the cDNA or gDNA that served as material.

Sequencing used immunoSEQ multiplex PCR; TCRdb keeps in-frame clones, though not all of them. The sample lists 250,000 to 400,000 clones, about 90% occurring once. Germline V CDR1 and CDR2: LGHNA, YNFKEQ. CDR3 length equals 14 residues. V lost 0 bases to trimming and J lost 8 bases, with 13 bases between them. The receptor was derived from a woman under 40 with COVID-19, enrolled during active disease. Sample: peripheral blood. The chain has TRBV4-2 and TRBJ1-2; tentative D call: TRBD1 (6 bases). The CDR3, as DNA: TGTGCCAGCAGCCAAGATAAGGGGGTCTCGGGCTACACCTTC. Amino acid sequence: CASSQDKGVSGYTF.